These 26 T cell receptor beta chains originate from one sample sequenced in a study of T cell repertoires in cytomegalovirus infection. TCRdb reanalysed the reads using MiXCR and keeps one entry per CDR3 protein. The sample contains under 350,000 distinct CDR3 sequences, around 10% of which appear only once. Sequencing used PBMCs. The receptors come from a human donor in good health (CMV status not recorded). Some clones in this sample may be carry-over from other donors' samples.

The V call is TRBV20-1, the J call TRBJ1-5, with TRBD1 matching 8 bases. This CDR3 spans 14 amino acids. Trimming took 5 bases from V and 6 from J; bases not matched to a gene: 9. Germline CDR1 and CDR2: DFQATT and SNEGSKA (reference sequence). Here the CDR3 DNA reads TGCAGTGCTGGTTCAGGGGGCTCGGGTCAGCCCCAGCATTTT. Amino acid sequence: CSAGSGGSGQPQHF.

The chain joins TRBV20-1 to TRBJ2-5; 11 bases map to TRBD2. The CDR3 loop spans 16 amino acids. V was pared by 6 bases and J by 7 bases, with 16 bases of the junction left unmatched. Germline loops: CDR1 DFQATT, CDR2 SNEGSKA (reference sequence). The CDR3 loop reads CSAPNGLAGSRGTQYF. The CDR3 DNA reads as TGCAGTGCCCCGAACGGACTAGCGGGTTCTAGGGGGACCCAGTACTTC.

In this sample, this clonotype turned up many times. The chain recombines TRBV7-9 with TRBJ2-5; 8 bases fit TRBD1. From germline, CDR1 is SEHNR and CDR2 FQNEAQ (reference sequence). The ends lost 5 bases at V and 1 base at J; junction bases unmatched: 6. There are 15 residues in the CDR3. Here the CDR3 DNA reads TGTGCCAGCAGCGCCGGGACAGGCCCCCAAGAGACCCAGTACTTC. It encodes CASSAGTGPQETQYF.

Details on this clonotype: A much bigger clone sits one base away, suggesting this may be a read error. V usage is TRBV18 and J usage is TRBJ2-1, with unresolved D. The CDR3 consists of 13 residues. The germline V gene encodes CDR1 KGHSH and CDR2 LQKENI. DNA for the CDR3: TGTGCCAGCTCATCACCGCAGAACAATGAGCAGTTCTTC. Its protein is CASSSPQNNEQFF.

This clonotype was picked up a small number of times. The gene calls are TRBV2 and TRBJ2-1; 9 nucleotides match TRBD1. Germline assignment: CDR1 SNHLY and CDR2 FYNNEI. J gave up 5 bases and V 5 bases, and 1 base lay outside the gene matches. The CDR3 consists of 13 residues. The CDR3 sequence: CASSRDRDNEQFF. Here the CDR3 DNA reads TGTGCCAGCAGTAGGGACAGGGACAATGAGCAGTTCTTC.

This clonotype was found many times. V and J are TRBV28 and TRBJ1-1; the D is unclear. Germline CDR1 MDHEN, CDR2 SYDVKM. The CDR3 totals 14 residues. V was cut by 3 bases and J by 5 bases, with 13 bases left in between. The CDR3 DNA follows: TGTGCCAGCAGTTTTCTGGGAGAAACGACTGAAGCTTTCTTT. It specifies CASSFLGETTEAFF.

This clonotype showed up many times. The J gene is TRBJ2-7, the V gene TRBV7-2; unclear D gene. Trimming took off 3 bases at V and 7 bases at J, with 19 bases between the two ends. This CDR3 spans 15 amino acids. Germline V lookup: CDR1 SGHTA, CDR2 FQGNSA. CDR3 protein: CASSLGVSGAKEQYF. CDR3 bases: TGTGCCAGCAGCTTGGGTGTATCGGGCGCTAAGGAGCAGTACTTC.

Many counts were recorded for this clonotype. This chain links TRBV2 with TRBJ1-1, with D maybe TRBD1 (5 bases). The CDR3 is 12 amino acids. Trimming left V 6 bases short and J 7 bases short, with 12 bases between. The germline CDR1 and CDR2 sequences are SNHLY and FYNNEI. The CDR3 region has the DNA TGTGCCAGCAGGCCCCGACAGTTTGAAGCTTTCTTT. Translation gives CASRPRQFEAFF.

This clonotype was observed many times. The V call is TRBV28, the J call TRBJ1-1; D call uncertain. Trimming pared 3 bases from V and 8 bases from J, leaving 13 bases between. CDR3 length equals 13 residues. The germline CDR1 and CDR2 sequences are MDHEN and SYDVKM. CDR3 in DNA: TGTGCCAGCAGTTTTATACAGTCAAGAGAAGCTTTCTTT. Its protein product is CASSFIQSREAFF.

This clonotype occurred many times. The J gene is TRBJ2-1, the V gene TRBV12-3 or TRBV12-4, with TRBD2 matching 15 bases. CDR3 length: 17 amino acids. V dropped 5 bases and J dropped 4; count of bases not matched to a gene: 6. The CDR3: CASSPPGLAGGYNEQFF. CDR3 bases: TGTGCCAGCAGTCCTCCGGGACTAGCGGGGGGTTACAATGAGCAGTTCTTC.

For this clonotype: A much larger clone differs from this one at a single base, so this may be a read error. V and J are TRBV27 and TRBJ2-5; 9 nucleotides agree with TRBD1. The germline V gene encodes CDR1 MNHEY and CDR2 SMNVEV (reference sequence). CDR3 length equals 13 residues. The DNA for the CDR3 is TGTACCAGCAGTATGGACAGGGGACAGACCCAGTACTTC. It codes for CTSSMDRGQTQYF.

This clonotype was observed many times. The chain joins TRBV20-1 to TRBJ1-5; maybe TRBD1 (6 bases). Germline V CDR1 and CDR2: DFQATT, SNEGSKA (reference sequence). The V end was cut by 0 bases, the J end by 3 bases, with 12 bases between. This CDR3 is 15 amino acids long. This chain's CDR3 is CSAREAGALNQPQHF. Here the CDR3 DNA reads TGCAGTGCTAGAGAAGCGGGGGCCCTCAATCAGCCCCAGCATTTT.

This clonotype was found many times. The chain joins TRBV18 to TRBJ1-1; TRBD1 is a possible D gene (5 bases). The length of the CDR3 is 13 residues. Between the trimmed V and J ends, which lost 3 bases and 4 bases, there was a span of 9 bases. Germline V CDR1 and CDR2: KGHSH, LQKENI. The CDR3: CASSPARGTEAFF. DNA of the CDR3: TGTGCCAGCTCACCGGCAAGGGGCACTGAAGCTTTCTTT. Full variable domain (remainder filled in from reference TRBV18 and TRBJ1-1): NAGVMQNPRHLVRRRGQEARLRCSPMKGHSHVYWYRQLPEEGLKFMVYLQKENIIDESGMPKERFSAEFPKEGPSILRIQQVVRGDSAAYFCASSPARGTEAFFGQGTRLTVV.

This clonotype was found many times. The genes are TRBV20-1 and TRBJ2-5, with TRBD1 identical over 7 bases. The CDR3 has 12 amino acids. CDR1 and CDR2 from the germline V gene are DFQATT and SNEGSKA (reference sequence). Trimming took 6 bases from V and 7 from J; bases not matched to a gene: 8. The CDR3 coding sequence is TGCAGTGCAAACCGGGACAGTGGGACCCAGTACTTC. Amino acid sequence: CSANRDSGTQYF.

There are many counts of this clonotype. V is TRBV20-1 and J is TRBJ1-6, with D possibly TRBD1 on 6 matching bases. V dropped 2 bases and J dropped 5 bases, with 10 bases sitting between them. Per germline, CDR1 DFQATT and CDR2 SNEGSKA (reference sequence). The CDR3 totals 14 residues. CDR3 residues: CSARFDRNNSPLHF. For the CDR3, the DNA is TGCAGTGCTAGATTCGACAGGAATAATTCACCCCTCCACTTT.

This clonotype was seen ten or more times. The V and J genes are TRBV20-1 and TRBJ1-2; tentative D call: TRBD1 (6 bases). The CDR3 covers 17 residues. CDR1 is DFQATT, CDR2 SNEGSKA, per germline (reference sequence). V gave up 2 bases and J gave up 8 bases, with 27 bases separating them. This CDR3 reads CSARTRSISTPGGGYTF. The CDR3 DNA reads TGCAGTGCTAGAACTAGGAGTATTAGCACTCCGGGGGGCGGCTACACCTTC.

Many counts were recorded for this clonotype. This rearrangement joins TRBV4-3 to TRBJ1-1; the D gene is possibly TRBD1 (5 bases). The V end lost 3 bases, the J end lost 4 bases, and 9 bases lay between the germline ends. The CDR3 covers 13 residues. Germline V gene lookup returns CDR1 LGHNA and CDR2 YSLEER. CDR3 sequence (DNA): TGCGCCAGCAGCCAGGGACGTAGCACTGAAGCTTTCTTT. It yields the protein CASSQGRSTEAFF.

This clonotype was recorded at least ten times. The CDR3 coding sequence is TGTGCCAGCAGTTTTTCAGACATGAACACTGAAGCTTTCTTT. Translating it yields CASSFSDMNTEAFF. V gene TRBV27 combines with J gene TRBJ1-1; D not resolved. The germline V gene encodes CDR1 MNHEY and CDR2 SMNVEV (reference sequence). The CDR3 consists of 14 residues. V lost 3 bases to trimming and J lost 0 bases, with 8 bases between them.

This clonotype was seen only a few times. The chain carries TRBV2 and TRBJ1-3; possibly TRBD1 for D (5 bases). Germline lookup yields CDR1 SNHLY and CDR2 FYNNEI. The V and J ends lost 5 bases and 3 bases respectively, with 8 bases between them. The CDR3 runs 13 residues. Here the CDR3 DNA reads TGTGCCAGCAGTCAGGGCCATGGAAACACCATATATTTT. This gives the protein CASSQGHGNTIYF. Full variable domain (remainder filled in from reference TRBV2 and TRBJ1-3): EPEVTQTPSHQVTQMGQEVILRCVPISNHLYFYWYRQILGQKVEFLVSFYNNEISEKSEIFDDQFSVERPDGSNFTLKIRSTKLEDSAMYFCASSQGHGNTIYFGEGSWLTVV.

This rearrangement joins TRBV6-6 to TRBJ1-1, with D perhaps TRBD1 (5 bases). Trimming pared 1 base from V and 0 bases from J, leaving 9 bases between. Germline assignment: CDR1 MNHNY and CDR2 SVGAGI (reference sequence). The CDR3 contains 15 residues. CDR3 loop: CASSYLQGLNTEAFF. The CDR3 DNA follows: TGTGCCAGCAGTTACTTGCAGGGCCTGAACACTGAAGCTTTCTTT.

The genes are TRBV20-1 and TRBJ1-3; D unresolved. In germline, CDR1 is DFQATT, CDR2 SNEGSKA (reference sequence). Trimming took 5 bases from V and 2 from J, leaving 13 bases between them. The length of the CDR3 is 14 residues. In DNA form, the CDR3 reads TGCAGTGCTCCTGGGCCCTGGGCTGGAAACACCATATATTTT. It translates to CSAPGPWAGNTIYF.

In this sample, this clonotype turned up many times. CDR3 sequence (DNA): TGCAGTGCTAGAGGTCTACTAGAAGGGCAAGGCGCGACCTTC. Residues: CSARGLLEGQGATF. The rearrangement uses TRBV20-1 and TRBJ1-2; no firm D call. V lost 1 base and J lost 14, with 23 bases in between. The CDR3 has 14 amino acids. Germline values: CDR1 DFQATT, CDR2 SNEGSKA (reference sequence).

The chain links TRBV6-5 to TRBJ1-1, with D possibly being TRBD1 (5 bases). V was cut by 5 bases and J by 4 bases, with 17 bases left in between. The CDR3 is made up of 15 amino acids. The germline gives CDR1 MNHEY, CDR2 SVGAGI. The CDR3 DNA sequence: TGTGCCAGCAGTCGACTCTATGGGGCAGGCACTGAAGCTTTCTTT. Its protein is CASSRLYGAGTEAFF.

This clonotype was counted at least ten times. The rearrangement uses TRBV6-2 or TRBV6-3 and TRBJ2-1, with D maybe TRBD2 (5 bases). V was trimmed by 5 bases and J by 6 bases, leaving 17 bases between them. Germline loops: CDR1 MNHEY, CDR2 SVGEGT. The CDR3 loop spans 15 amino acids. DNA of the CDR3: TGTGCCAGCAGTCTAGACTACGGCTTCCCCAATGAGCAGTTCTTC. Translated: CASSLDYGFPNEQFF.

The sample holds many counts of this clonotype. The gene calls are TRBV7-2 and TRBJ2-1, with D unclear. Trimming removed 5 bases at V and 10 bases at J, with 12 bases between. Per the germline V gene, CDR1 is SGHTA and CDR2 is FQGNSA. The length of the CDR3 is 12 residues. This CDR3 reads CASSLSLREQFF. In DNA form, the CDR3 reads TGTGCCAGCAGCCTCAGTCTCAGAGAGCAGTTCTTC.

This clonotype was counted a few times. The chain employs TRBV5-6 and TRBJ2-7, with D maybe TRBD1 (5 bases). The germline V gene encodes CDR1 SGHDT and CDR2 YYEEEE. The V and J ends lost 3 bases and 6 bases respectively, with 7 bases between them. The CDR3 is 11 residues long. As DNA, the CDR3 is TGTGCCAGCAGCTCGACAGTCGAGCAGTACTTC. It encodes CASSSTVEQYF. Filled out from reference TRBV5-6 and TRBJ2-7, the complete variable domain reads DAGVTQSPTHLIKTRGQQVTLRCSPKSGHDTVSWYQQALGQGPQFIFQYYEEEERQRGNFPDRFSGHQFPNYSSELNVNALLLGDSALYLCASSSTVEQYFGPGTRLTVT.